Following are 15 T cell receptor beta chains from one sample sequenced in a study of shared clonotypes between healthy human individuals. Sequencing was performed with immunoSEQ multiplex PCR; in TCRdb, only in-frame clones are kept and a portion is missing. Here the sample spans 2 million to 3 million clones, over 85% being singletons. Sequenced: naive CD4+ T cells from PBMCs. Noted subset: CD45RA+ positively selected. The source of these receptors is a man between 18 and 35 years old in good health. Some clones in this sample may be carry-over from other donors' samples.

This chain connects TRBV11-2 to TRBJ2-1; 7 bases are shared with TRBD1. The CDR3 length is 14 residues. The germline V gene has CDR1 SGHAT and CDR2 FQNNGV. Germline trimming cut 2 bases from V and 13 bases from J; bases unmatched to any gene: 11. CDR3 bases: TGTGCCAGCAGCTTAATTTCGGGACAGCCTCGACAGTTCTTC. Protein: CASSLISGQPRQFF.

The J gene is TRBJ2-5, the V gene TRBV23-1; 12 bases map to TRBD2. TRBV23-1 is an open reading frame, and its role is uncertain. The V gene end was trimmed by 4 bases and the J gene end by 5 bases; junction bases not matched to a gene: 8. The CDR3 covers 16 residues. The DNA for the CDR3 is TGCGCCAGCAGTCCACTTGGACTAGCGGGACGGGAGACCCAGTACTTC. Amino acid sequence: CASSPLGLAGRETQYF.

This clone has a single count. As DNA, the CDR3 is TGTGCCAGCAGCTCCCCGGCAGGAGCCAACACTGAAGCTTTCTTT. It yields the protein CASSSPAGANTEAFF. The chain couples TRBV5-4 to TRBJ1-1; D is unresolved. CDR1 is SGHNT, CDR2 YYREEE, per germline (reference sequence). V was clipped by 3 bases and J by 2 bases, with 14 bases between them. The CDR3 runs to 15 residues.

In DNA, the CDR3 is TGTGCCAGCAGTCTAGACAGGCCGAACACCGGGGAGCTGTTTTTT. It specifies CASSLDRPNTGELFF. The V gene is TRBV2, the J gene TRBJ2-2; maybe TRBD1 (6 bases). V was cut by 5 bases and J by 0 bases, with 10 bases left in between. The CDR3 is 15 residues long. CDR1 is SNHLY, CDR2 FYNNEI, per germline.

The chain employs TRBV27 and TRBJ1-1; D is perhaps TRBD1 (6 bases). The CDR3 totals 15 residues. Germline CDR1 is MNHEY and CDR2 is SMNVEV (reference sequence). V lost 6 bases, J lost 0 bases, and 14 bases lay in between. The CDR3 DNA sequence: TGTGCCAGCAGCATAGGGGGTCCGGTGAACACTGAAGCTTTCTTT. This codes for CASSIGGPVNTEAFF.

The gene calls are TRBV5-1 and TRBJ2-7, with 8 nucleotides matching TRBD2. V was pared by 4 bases and J by 2 bases, with 8 bases of the junction left unmatched. The CDR3 has 15 amino acids. The V gene's germline CDR1 is SGHRS and CDR2 YFSETQ. The CDR3 region is CASSLRGTRPYEQYF. CDR3 nucleotide sequence: TGCGCCAGCAGCCTTCGGGGGACTAGACCCTACGAGCAGTACTTC.

This chain uses TRBV11-2 with TRBJ2-7; D call uncertain. V lost 8 bases and J 1 base, leaving 12 bases between the germline ends. The CDR3 runs 13 residues. CDR1 is SGHAT and CDR2 is FQNNGV in the germline V gene. CDR3 in amino acids: CASAPGRSYEQYF. The CDR3 DNA reads TGTGCCAGCGCCCCGGGCAGATCCTACGAGCAGTACTTC.

This chain connects TRBV2 to TRBJ2-2; unclear D gene. The V gene's germline CDR1 is SNHLY and CDR2 FYNNEI. The CDR3 covers 12 residues. V lost 4 bases and J lost 8, with 8 bases in between. The CDR3 nucleotides read TGTGCCAGCAGTGGCCCTTCAGGGGAGCTGTTTTTT. Protein product: CASSGPSGELFF.

The chain recombines TRBV7-8 with TRBJ1-1; 8 nucleotides align to TRBD1. The CDR3 contains 17 residues. Germline trimming cut 0 bases from V and 0 bases from J; bases unmatched to any gene: 6. Germline-derived CDR1 and CDR2 are SGHVS and FQNEAQ. The CDR3 DNA sequence: TGTGCCAGCAGCTTAGCGCTCGCAGGGGGCTTGAACACTGAAGCTTTCTTT. It translates to CASSLALAGGLNTEAFF.

DNA of the CDR3: TGTGCCAGCAGTGAATATCGACCCTACGATCCACCCGAGCAGTACTTC. It specifies CASSEYRPYDPPEQYF. The chain is built from TRBV25-1 and TRBJ2-7; D is ambiguous. CDR1 MGHDK and CDR2 SYGVNS come from the germline V gene. This CDR3 region has 16 residues. The V and J ends lost 0 bases and 6 bases respectively, with 18 bases between them.

The V call is TRBV27, the J call TRBJ2-1; 8 bases align to TRBD2. CDR3 length equals 15 residues. Germline lookup yields CDR1 MNHEY and CDR2 SMNVEV (reference sequence). After removal of 8 bases from V and 5 bases from J, the junction contained 11 bases not matched to a gene. The DNA for the CDR3 is TGTGCCAGCGGAGGCAGACTAGCGTACAACAATGAGCAGTTCTTC. Its protein product is CASGGRLAYNNEQFF.

The CDR3 nucleotides are TGTGCCAGCAGCCAGGGACTAGCGGAATACAATGAGCAGTTCTTC. Its translation: CASSQGLAEYNEQFF. This chain links TRBV11-2 with TRBJ2-1, with TRBD2 identical over 11 bases. Germline loops: CDR1 SGHAT, CDR2 FQNNGV. CDR3 length: 15 amino acids. The junction had 4 bases not matched to a gene; V was cut back by 5 bases and J by 4 bases.

This chain joins TRBV28 and TRBJ1-3; D gene ambiguous. V lost 8 bases to trimming and J lost 0 bases, with 8 bases between them. In germline, CDR1 is MDHEN, CDR2 SYDVKM. This CDR3 is 13 amino acids long. Written as DNA, the CDR3 is TGTGCCAGCCTGCTAAGCTCTGGAAACACCATATATTTT. Translated: CASLLSSGNTIYF.

The chain carries TRBV7-8 and TRBJ2-5; perhaps TRBD1 as D (5 bases). The CDR3 sequence is 16 residues long. Germline CDR1 reads SGHVS; CDR2 reads FQNEAQ. Trimming removed 6 bases from V and 5 bases from J, with 22 bases in between. The CDR3 sequence: CASSFAWTRKGETQYF. Here the CDR3 DNA reads TGTGCCAGCAGTTTTGCTTGGACACGAAAGGGGGAGACCCAGTACTTC.

The genes are TRBV19 and TRBJ2-3; 11 positions match TRBD2. Germline CDR1 is LNHDA and CDR2 is SQIVND (reference sequence). There are 16 residues in the CDR3. The junction had 7 bases not matched to a gene; V was cut back by 1 base and J by 7 bases. DNA of the CDR3: TGTGCCAGTAGTATAGGTTTAGCGGGAGGGCCACATACGCAGTATTTT. It encodes CASSIGLAGGPHTQYF.